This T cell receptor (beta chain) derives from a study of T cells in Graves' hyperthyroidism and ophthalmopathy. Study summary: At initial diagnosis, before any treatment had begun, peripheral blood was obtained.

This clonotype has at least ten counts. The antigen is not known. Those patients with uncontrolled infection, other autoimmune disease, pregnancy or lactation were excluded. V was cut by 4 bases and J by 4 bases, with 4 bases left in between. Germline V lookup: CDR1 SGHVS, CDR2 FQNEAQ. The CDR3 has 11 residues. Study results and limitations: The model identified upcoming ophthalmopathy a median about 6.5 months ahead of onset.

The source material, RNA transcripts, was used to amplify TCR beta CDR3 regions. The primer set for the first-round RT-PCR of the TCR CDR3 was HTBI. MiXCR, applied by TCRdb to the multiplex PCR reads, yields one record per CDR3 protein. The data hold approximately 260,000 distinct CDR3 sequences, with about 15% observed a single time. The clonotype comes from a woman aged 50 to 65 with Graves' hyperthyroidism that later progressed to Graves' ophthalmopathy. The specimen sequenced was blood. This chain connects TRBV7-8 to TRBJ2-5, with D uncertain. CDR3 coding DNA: TGTGCCAGCAGCTCGATAGAGACCCAGTACTTC. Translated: CASSSIETQYF.